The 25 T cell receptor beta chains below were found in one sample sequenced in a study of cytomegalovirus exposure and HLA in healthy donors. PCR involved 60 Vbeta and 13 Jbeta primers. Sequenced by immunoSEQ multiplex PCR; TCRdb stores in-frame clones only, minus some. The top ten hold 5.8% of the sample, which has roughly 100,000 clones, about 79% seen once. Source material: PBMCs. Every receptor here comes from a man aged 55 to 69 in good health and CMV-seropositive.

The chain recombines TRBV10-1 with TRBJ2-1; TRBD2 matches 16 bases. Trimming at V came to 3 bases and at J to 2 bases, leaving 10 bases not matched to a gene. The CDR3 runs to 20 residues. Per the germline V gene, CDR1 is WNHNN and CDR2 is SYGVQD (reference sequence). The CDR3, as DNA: TGCGCCAGCAGTGACAAGGGACTAGCGGGGGGGTACGGGACCTACAATGAGCAGTTCTTC. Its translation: CASSDKGLAGGYGTYNEQFF.

The CDR3 sequence: CASSRDRGPYEQYF. The CDR3 DNA reads as TGTGCCAGCAGCCGAGACAGGGGGCCGTACGAGCAGTACTTC. The chain joins TRBV7-2 to TRBJ2-7, with 10 bases fitting TRBD1. From germline, CDR1 is SGHTA and CDR2 FQGNSA. The trim removed 5 bases at V and 4 bases at J, leaving 5 bases unmatched. The length of the CDR3 is 14 residues.

CDR3 sequence: CASSGRSRGDYEQYF. CDR3 bases: TGTGCCAGCAGTGGGCGATCGCGTGGTGACTACGAGCAGTACTTC. This rearrangement joins TRBV6-1 to TRBJ2-5; the D is unclear. The assigned J gene may be wrong: the sequence end matches TRBJ2-7 better. The germline CDR1 and CDR2 sequences are MNHNS and SASEGT. This CDR3 spans 15 amino acids.

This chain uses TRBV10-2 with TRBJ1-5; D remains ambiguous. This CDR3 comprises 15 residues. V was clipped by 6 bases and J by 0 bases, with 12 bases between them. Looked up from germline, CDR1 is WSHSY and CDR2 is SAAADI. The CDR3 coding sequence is TGCGCCAGCAGCCCCGGGAGGACTAGCAATCAGCCCCAGCATTTT. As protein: CASSPGRTSNQPQHF.

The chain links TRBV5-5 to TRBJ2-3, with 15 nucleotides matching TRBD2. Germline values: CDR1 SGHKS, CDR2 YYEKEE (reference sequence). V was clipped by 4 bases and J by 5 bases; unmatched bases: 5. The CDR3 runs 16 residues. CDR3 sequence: CASSAGLAGGEDTQYF. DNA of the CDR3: TGTGCCAGCAGCGCGGGACTAGCGGGGGGTGAAGATACGCAGTATTTT.

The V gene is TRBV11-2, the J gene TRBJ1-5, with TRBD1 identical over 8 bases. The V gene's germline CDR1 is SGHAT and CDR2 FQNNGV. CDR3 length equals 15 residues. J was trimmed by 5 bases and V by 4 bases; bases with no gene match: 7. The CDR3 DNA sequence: TGTGCCAGCAGCTACGGAGTCAGGGGGCATCAGCCCCAGCATTTT. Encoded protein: CASSYGVRGHQPQHF.

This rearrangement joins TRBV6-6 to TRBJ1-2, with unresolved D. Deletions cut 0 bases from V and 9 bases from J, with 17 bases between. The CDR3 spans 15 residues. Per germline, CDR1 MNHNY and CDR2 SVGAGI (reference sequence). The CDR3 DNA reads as TGTGCCAGCAGTTACTCGGGCAAGGGAGAAGGCAGCTACACCTTC. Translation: CASSYSGKGEGSYTF.

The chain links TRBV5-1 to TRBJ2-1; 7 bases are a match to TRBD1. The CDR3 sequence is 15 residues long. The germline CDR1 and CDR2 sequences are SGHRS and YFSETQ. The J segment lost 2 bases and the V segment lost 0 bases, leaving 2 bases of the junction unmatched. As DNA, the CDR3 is TGCGCCAGCAGCTTGGACGGGACAGCCTACAATGAGCAGTTCTTC. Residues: CASSLDGTAYNEQFF.

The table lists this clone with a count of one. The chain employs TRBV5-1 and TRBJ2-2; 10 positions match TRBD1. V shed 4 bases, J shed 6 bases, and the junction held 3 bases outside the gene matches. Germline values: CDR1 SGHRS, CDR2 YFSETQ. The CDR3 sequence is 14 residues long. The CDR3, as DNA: TGCGCCAGCAGCCCCGGGACAGGGGCCGGGGAGCTGTTTTTT. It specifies CASSPGTGAGELFF. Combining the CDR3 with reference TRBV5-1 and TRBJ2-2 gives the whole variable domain KAGVTQTPRYLIKTRGQQVTLSCSPISGHRSVSWYQQTPGQGLQFLFEYFSETQRNKGNFPGRFSGRQFSNSRSEMNVSTLELGDSALYLCASSPGTGAGELFFGEGSRLTVL.

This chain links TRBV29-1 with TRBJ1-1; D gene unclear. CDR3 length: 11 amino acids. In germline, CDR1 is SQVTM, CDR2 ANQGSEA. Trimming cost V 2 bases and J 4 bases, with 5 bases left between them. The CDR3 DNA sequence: TGCAGCGTTGAATACAGCACTGAAGCTTTCTTT. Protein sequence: CSVEYSTEAFF.

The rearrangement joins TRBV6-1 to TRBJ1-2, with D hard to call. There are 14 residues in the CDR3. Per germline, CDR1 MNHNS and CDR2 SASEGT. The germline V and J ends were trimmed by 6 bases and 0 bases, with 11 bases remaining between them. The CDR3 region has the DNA TGTGCCAGCAGGCAAACGGGTACTAACTATGGCTACACCTTC. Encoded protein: CASRQTGTNYGYTF.

CDR3 in DNA: TGTGCCAGCAGTGACATGTTGAGCTCCTATAATTCACCCCTCCACTTT. As protein: CASSDMLSSYNSPLHF. The chain employs TRBV2 and TRBJ1-6, with D hard to call. V lost 3 bases, J lost 0 bases, and 9 bases lay in between. This CDR3 contains 16 residues. Germline V lookup: CDR1 SNHLY, CDR2 FYNNEI. The full variable domain, completed using reference TRBV2 and TRBJ1-6, is EPEVTQTPSHQVTQMGQEVILRCVPISNHLYFYWYRQILGQKVEFLVSFYNNEISEKSEIFDDQFSVERPDGSNFTLKIRSTKLEDSAMYFCASSDMLSSYNSPLHFGNGTRLTVT.

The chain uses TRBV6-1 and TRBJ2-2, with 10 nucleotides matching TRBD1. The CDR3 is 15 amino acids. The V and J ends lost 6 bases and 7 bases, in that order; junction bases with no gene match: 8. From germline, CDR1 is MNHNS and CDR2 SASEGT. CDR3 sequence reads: CASREGTGANGELFF. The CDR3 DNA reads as TGTGCCAGCAGGGAGGGGACAGGGGCCAACGGGGAGCTGTTTTTT.

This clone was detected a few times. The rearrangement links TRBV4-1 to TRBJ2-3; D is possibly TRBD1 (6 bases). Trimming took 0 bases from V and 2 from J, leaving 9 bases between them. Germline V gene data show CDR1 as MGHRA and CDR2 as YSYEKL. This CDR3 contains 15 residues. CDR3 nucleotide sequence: TGCGCCAGCAGCCAAGAGCAGGGGAACACAGATACGCAGTATTTT. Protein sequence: CASSQEQGNTDTQYF.

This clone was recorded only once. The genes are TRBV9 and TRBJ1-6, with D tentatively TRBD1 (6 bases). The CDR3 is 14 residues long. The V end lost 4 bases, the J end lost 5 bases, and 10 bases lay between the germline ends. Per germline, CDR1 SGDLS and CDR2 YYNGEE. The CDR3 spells CASSFQGNNSPLHF. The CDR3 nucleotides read TGTGCCAGCAGCTTCCAGGGGAATAATTCACCCCTCCACTTT.

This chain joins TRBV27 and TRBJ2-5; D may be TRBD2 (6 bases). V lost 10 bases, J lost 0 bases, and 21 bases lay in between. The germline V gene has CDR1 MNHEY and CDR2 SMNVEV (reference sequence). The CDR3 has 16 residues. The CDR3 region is CATASEADVYQETQYF. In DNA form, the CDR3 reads TGTGCCACCGCTAGCGAAGCAGACGTGTACCAAGAGACCCAGTACTTC.

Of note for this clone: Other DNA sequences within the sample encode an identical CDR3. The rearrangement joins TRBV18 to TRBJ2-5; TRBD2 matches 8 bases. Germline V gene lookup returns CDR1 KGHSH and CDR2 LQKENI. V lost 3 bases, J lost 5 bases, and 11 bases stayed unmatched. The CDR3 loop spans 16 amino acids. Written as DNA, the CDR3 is TGTGCCAGCTCACCCGCAGCCGGGGGGGGTCCCGAGACCCAGTACTTC. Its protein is CASSPAAGGGPETQYF.

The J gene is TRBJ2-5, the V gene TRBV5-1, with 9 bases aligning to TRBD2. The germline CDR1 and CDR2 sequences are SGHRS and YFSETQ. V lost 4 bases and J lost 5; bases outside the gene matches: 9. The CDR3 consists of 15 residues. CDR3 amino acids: CASSNGTSRRETQYF. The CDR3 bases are TGCGCCAGCAGCAACGGGACTAGCCGCCGCGAGACCCAGTACTTC.

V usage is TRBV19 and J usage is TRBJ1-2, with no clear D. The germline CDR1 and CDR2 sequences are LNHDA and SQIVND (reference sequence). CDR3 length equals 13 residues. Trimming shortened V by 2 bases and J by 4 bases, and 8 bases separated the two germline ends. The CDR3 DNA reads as TGTGCCAGTAGTATAACAGTCAGCTATGGCTACACCTTC. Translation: CASSITVSYGYTF.

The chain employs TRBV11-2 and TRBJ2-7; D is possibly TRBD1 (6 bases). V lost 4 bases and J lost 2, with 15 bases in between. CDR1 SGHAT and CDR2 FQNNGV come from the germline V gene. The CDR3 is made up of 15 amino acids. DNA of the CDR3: TGTGCCAGCAGCTACCCCCCCGGACAGCCCTACGAGCAGTACTTC. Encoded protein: CASSYPPGQPYEQYF. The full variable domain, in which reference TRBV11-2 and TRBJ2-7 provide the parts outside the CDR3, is EAGVAQSPRYKIIEKRQSVAFWCNPISGHATLYWYQQILGQGPKLLIQFQNNGVVDDSQLPKDRFSAERLKGVDSTLKIQPAKLEDSAVYLCASSYPPGQPYEQYFGPGTRLTVT.

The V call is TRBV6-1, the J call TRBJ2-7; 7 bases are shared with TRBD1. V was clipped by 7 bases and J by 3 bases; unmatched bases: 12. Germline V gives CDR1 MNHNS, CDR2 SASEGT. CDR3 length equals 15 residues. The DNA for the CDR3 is TGTGCCAGCACCCCAAGACAGGGCCCCCTCTACGAGCAGTACTTC. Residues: CASTPRQGPLYEQYF.

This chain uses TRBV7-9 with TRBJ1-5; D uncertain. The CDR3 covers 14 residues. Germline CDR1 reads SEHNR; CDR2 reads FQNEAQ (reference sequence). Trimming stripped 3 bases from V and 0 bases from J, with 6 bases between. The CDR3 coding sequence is TGTGCCAGCAGCTTCAGTTATAGCAATCAGCCCCAGCATTTT. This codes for CASSFSYSNQPQHF.

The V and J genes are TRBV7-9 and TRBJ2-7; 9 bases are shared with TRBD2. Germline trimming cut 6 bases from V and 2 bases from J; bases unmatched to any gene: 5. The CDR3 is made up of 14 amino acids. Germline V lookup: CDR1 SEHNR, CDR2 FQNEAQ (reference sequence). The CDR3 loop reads CASSLTSGPYEQYF. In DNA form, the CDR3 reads TGTGCCAGCAGTTTGACTAGCGGTCCCTACGAGCAGTACTTC.

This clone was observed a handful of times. This chain's CDR3 is CASNENQPQHF. The CDR3 bases are TGTGCCAGCAACGAGAATCAGCCCCAGCATTTT. The chain is built from TRBV6-1 and TRBJ1-5; no definite D call. Deletions cut 7 bases from V and 4 bases from J, with 5 bases between. Germline V gives CDR1 MNHNS, CDR2 SASEGT. There are 11 residues in the CDR3.

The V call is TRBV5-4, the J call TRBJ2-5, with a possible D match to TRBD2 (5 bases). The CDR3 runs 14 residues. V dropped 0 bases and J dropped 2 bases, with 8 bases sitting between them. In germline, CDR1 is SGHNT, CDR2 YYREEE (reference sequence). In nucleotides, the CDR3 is TGTGCCAGCAGCTTGGGAGGGAATCAAGAGACCCAGTACTTC. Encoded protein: CASSLGGNQETQYF.